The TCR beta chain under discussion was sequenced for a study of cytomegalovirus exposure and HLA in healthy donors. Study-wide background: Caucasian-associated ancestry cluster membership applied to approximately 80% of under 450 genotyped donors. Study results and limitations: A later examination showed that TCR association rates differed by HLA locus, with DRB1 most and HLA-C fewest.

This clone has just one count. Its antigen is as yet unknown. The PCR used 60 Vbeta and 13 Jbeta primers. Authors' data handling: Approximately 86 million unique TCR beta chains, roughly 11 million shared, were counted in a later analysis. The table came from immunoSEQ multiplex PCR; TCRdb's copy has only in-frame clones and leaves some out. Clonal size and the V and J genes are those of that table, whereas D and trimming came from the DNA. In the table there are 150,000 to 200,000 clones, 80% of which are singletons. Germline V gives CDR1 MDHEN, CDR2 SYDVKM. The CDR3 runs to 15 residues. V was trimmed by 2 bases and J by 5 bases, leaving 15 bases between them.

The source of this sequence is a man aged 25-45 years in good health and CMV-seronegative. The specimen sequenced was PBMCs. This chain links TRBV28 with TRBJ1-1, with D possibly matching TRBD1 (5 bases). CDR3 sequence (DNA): TGTGCCAGCAGTTTAGGTGGGGCGCGGTTAACTGAAGCTTTCTTT. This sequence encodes CASSLGGARLTEAFF.